The source of this T cell receptor beta chain is a study of T cells in Graves' hyperthyroidism and ophthalmopathy. Findings of the study overall: Blood also carried most thyroid clonotypes expanded above 0.001.

The CDR3 regions of TCR beta were amplified from RNA transcripts. The TCR CDR3 first-round RT-PCR relied on the HTBI primer set. In TCRdb, the multiplex PCR reads were re-called with MiXCR into one record per CDR3 protein. The table has approximately 400,000 distinct CDR3 sequences, approximately 15% seen once. Germline CDR1 and CDR2: MDHEN and SYDVKM. Trimming shortened V by 6 bases and J by 1 base, and 12 bases separated the two germline ends. The CDR3 totals 15 residues. Stable hyperthyroidism: no ophthalmopathy progression over 18 months of follow-up. It was uncontrolled infection, other autoimmune disease, pregnancy or lactation that excluded patients. Thyroid ultrasound and orbital computed tomography, with clinical symptoms and serum thyroxine and TRAb, informed diagnoses. In this sample, this clonotype turned up many times. Its antigen is as yet unknown.

The gene calls are TRBV28 and TRBJ1-4; D ambiguous. The sequence derives from a woman in her twenties or thirties with Graves' hyperthyroidism. Material: blood. CDR3 DNA sequence: TGTGCCAGCAGACCCCCCCGGGGAACTAATGAAAAACTGTTTTTT. Translation gives CASRPPRGTNEKLFF. The complete variable domain, with remaining parts taken from reference TRBV28 and TRBJ1-4, reads DVKVTQSSRYLVKRTGEKVFLECVQDMDHENMFWYRQDPGLGLRLIYFSYDVKMKEKGDIPEGYSVSREKKERFSLILESASTNQTSMYLCASRPPRGTNEKLFFGSGTQLSVL.